These 5 T cell receptor beta chains were sequenced from one sample in a study of human T cells and chemical hapten exposure. One entry per CDR3 protein results from TCRdb running MiXCR on the RACE reads. The sample has approximately 43,000 distinct CDR3 sequences; under 5% are singletons. Indicated time point: patch test 1, 2 weeks after DPC sensitization. Treatment in this sample: therapeutic diphenylcyclopropenone sensitization with weekly scalp DPC. Total RNA was isolated from whole blood that had not been fractionated. The material sequenced was whole blood, taken in connection with sensitization to the hapten diphenylcyclopropenone (DPC). The receptors derive from a man aged 50-60 years with alopecia areata. Some clones in this sample may be carry-over from other donors' samples.

This clonotype came up many times. The chain has TRBV12-3 or TRBV12-4 and TRBJ1-1; 11 bases align to TRBD1. V shed 6 bases and J 7 bases; nucleotides not matched to a gene: 7. The CDR3 extends over 14 amino acids. The CDR3 DNA follows: TGTGCCAGCAGCCAAGGACAGGGGGCGGGTGAAGCTTTCTTT. It yields the protein CASSQGQGAGEAFF.

Many counts were recorded for this clonotype. The chain combines TRBV7-2 with TRBJ2-7; D may correspond to TRBD1 or TRBD2 (6 bases each). This CDR3 is built from 14 residues. Germline V gene lookup returns CDR1 SGHTA and CDR2 FQGNSA. Between the trimmed V and J ends, which lost 5 bases and 3 bases, there was a span of 14 bases. The CDR3 sequence: CASSGGTPLYEQYF. The CDR3 DNA is TGTGCCAGCAGCGGGGGGACACCCCTCTACGAGCAGTACTTC.

This clonotype showed up many times. J is TRBJ1-1 and V is TRBV28; D ambiguous. Trimming took off 1 base at V and 3 bases at J, with 15 bases between the two ends. In germline, CDR1 is MDHEN, CDR2 SYDVKM. CDR3 length equals 16 residues. CDR3 bases: TGTGCCAGCAGTTTATCCTCCGGGCGGGGAGACACTGAAGCTTTCTTT. Protein product: CASSLSSGRGDTEAFF.

This clonotype was seen many times. The chain recombines TRBV28 with TRBJ1-5; 8 positions agree with TRBD1. The ends lost 8 bases at V and 5 bases at J; junction bases unmatched: 5. The CDR3 totals 13 residues. Germline V lookup: CDR1 MDHEN, CDR2 SYDVKM. CDR3: CASRTGNDQPQHF. The CDR3 DNA is TGTGCCAGCCGGACAGGGAATGATCAGCCCCAGCATTTT.

In its sample, this clonotype was seen a few times. The chain uses TRBV19 and TRBJ2-7; TRBD1 matches at 7 bases. Trimming removed 5 bases from V and 2 bases from J; junction bases left unmatched: 3. The CDR3 spans 13 residues. Germline V CDR1 and CDR2: LNHDA, SQIVND (reference sequence). CDR3 bases: TGTGCCAGTAGTTCGGGACAGACCTACGAGCAGTACTTC. Translation: CASSSGQTYEQYF.